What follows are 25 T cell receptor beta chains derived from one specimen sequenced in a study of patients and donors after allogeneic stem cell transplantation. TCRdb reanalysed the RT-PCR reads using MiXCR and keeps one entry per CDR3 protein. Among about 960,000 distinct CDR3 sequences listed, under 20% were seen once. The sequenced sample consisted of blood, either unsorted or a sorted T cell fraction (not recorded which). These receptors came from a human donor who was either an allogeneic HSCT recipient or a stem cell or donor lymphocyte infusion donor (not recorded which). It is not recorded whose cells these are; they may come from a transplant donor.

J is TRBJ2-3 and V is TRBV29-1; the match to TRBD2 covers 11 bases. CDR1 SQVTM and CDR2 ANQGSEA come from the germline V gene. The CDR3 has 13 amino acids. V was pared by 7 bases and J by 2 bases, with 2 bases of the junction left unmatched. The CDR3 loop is CSATSGDTDTQYF. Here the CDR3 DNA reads TGCAGCGCGACTAGCGGGGACACAGATACGCAGTATTTT.

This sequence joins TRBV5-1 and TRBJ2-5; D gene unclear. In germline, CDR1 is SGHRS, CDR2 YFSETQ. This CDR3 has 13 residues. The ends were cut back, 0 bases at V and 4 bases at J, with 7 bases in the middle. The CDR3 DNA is TGCGCCAGCAGCTTGGATACCCCAGAGACCCAGTACTTC. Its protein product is CASSLDTPETQYF.

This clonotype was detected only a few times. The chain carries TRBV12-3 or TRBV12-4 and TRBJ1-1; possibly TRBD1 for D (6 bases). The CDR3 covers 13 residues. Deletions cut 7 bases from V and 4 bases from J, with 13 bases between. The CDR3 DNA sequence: TGTGCCAGCACTTTGAGGGGGGGCACTGAAGCTTTCTTT. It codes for CASTLRGGTEAFF.

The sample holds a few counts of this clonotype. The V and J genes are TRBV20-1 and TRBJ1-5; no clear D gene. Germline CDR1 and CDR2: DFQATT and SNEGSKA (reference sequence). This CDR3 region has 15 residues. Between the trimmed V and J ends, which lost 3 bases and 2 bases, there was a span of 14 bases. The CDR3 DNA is TGCAGTGCTAGTGGAACCGGCGTGGGCAATCAGCCCCAGCATTTT. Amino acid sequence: CSASGTGVGNQPQHF.

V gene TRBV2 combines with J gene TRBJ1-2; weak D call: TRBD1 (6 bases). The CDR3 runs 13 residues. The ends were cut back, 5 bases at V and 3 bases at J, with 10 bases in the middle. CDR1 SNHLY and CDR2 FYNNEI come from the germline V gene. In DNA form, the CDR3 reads TGTGCCAGCAGTTTGGACAGCTACTATGGCTACACCTTC. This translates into CASSLDSYYGYTF.

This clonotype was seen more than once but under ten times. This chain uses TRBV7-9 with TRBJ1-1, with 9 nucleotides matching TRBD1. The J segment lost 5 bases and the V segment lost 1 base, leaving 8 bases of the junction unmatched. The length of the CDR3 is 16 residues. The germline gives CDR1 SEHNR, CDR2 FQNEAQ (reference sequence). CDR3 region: CASSLGGTGKRTEAFF. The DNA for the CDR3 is TGTGCCAGCAGCTTAGGAGGGACAGGGAAGAGAACTGAAGCTTTCTTT.

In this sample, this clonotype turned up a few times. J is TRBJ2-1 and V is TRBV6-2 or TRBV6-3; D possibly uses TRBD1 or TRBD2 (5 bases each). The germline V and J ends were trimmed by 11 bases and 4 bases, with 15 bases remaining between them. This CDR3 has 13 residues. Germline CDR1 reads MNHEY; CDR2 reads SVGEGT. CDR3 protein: CACGGPYYNEQFF. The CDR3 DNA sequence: TGTGCCTGTGGGGGACCATATTACAATGAGCAGTTCTTC.

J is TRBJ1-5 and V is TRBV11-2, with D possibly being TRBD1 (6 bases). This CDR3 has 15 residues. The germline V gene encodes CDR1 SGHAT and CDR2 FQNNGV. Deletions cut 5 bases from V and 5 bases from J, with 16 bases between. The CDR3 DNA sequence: TGTGCCAGCAGCGTAACAGGGTTCCAGGATCAGCCCCAGCATTTT. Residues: CASSVTGFQDQPQHF.

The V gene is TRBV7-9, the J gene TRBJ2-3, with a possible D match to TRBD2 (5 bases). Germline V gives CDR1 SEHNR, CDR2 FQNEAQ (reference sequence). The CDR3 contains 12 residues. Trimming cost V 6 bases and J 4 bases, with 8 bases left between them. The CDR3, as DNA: TGTGCCAGCAGACGGGGTCCAGATACGCAGTATTTT. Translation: CASRRGPDTQYF.

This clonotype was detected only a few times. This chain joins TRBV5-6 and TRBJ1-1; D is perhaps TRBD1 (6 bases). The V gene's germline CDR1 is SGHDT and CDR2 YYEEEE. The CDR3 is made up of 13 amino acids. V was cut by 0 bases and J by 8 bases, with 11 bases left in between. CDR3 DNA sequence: TGTGCCAGCAGCTTGGGAGGGGGGTTCGAAGCTTTCTTT. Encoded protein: CASSLGGGFEAFF.

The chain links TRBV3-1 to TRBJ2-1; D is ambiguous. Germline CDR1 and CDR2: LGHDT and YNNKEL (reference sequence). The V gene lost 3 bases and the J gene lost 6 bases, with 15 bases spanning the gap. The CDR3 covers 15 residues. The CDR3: CASSQVKQLTNEQFF. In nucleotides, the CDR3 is TGTGCCAGCAGCCAGGTAAAACAGCTCACCAATGAGCAGTTCTTC.

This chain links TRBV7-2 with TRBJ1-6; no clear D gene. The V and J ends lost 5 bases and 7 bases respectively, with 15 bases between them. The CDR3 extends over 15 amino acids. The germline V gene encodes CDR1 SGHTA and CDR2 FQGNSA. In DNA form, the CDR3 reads TGTGCCAGCAGCCCACCCCCAACGAGGAATTCACCCCTCCACTTT. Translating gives CASSPPPTRNSPLHF.

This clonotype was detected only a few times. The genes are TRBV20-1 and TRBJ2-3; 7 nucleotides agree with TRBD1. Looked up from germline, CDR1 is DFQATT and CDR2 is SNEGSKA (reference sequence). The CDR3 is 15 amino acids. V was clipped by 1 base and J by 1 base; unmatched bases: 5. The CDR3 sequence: CSARAGTAGTDTQYF. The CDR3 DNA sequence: TGCAGTGCTAGAGCCGGGACAGCGGGCACAGATACGCAGTATTTT.

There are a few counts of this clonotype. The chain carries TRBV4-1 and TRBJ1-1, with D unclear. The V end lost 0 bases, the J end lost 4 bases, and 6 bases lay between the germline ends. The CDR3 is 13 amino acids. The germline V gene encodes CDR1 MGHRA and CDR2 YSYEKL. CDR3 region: CASSQEWSTEAFF. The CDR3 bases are TGCGCCAGCAGCCAAGAATGGTCCACTGAAGCTTTCTTT.

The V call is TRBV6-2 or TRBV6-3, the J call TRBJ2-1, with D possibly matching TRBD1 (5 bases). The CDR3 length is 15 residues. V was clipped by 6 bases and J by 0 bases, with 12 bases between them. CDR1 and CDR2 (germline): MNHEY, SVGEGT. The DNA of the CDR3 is TGTGCCAGCAGCCGGGTGACAGCCTCCTACAATGAGCAGTTCTTC. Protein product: CASSRVTASYNEQFF.

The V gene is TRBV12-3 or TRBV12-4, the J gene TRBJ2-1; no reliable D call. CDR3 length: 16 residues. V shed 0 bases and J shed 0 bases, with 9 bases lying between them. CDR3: CASSLARASSYNEQFF. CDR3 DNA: TGTGCCAGCAGTTTAGCGAGAGCGAGCTCCTACAATGAGCAGTTCTTC.

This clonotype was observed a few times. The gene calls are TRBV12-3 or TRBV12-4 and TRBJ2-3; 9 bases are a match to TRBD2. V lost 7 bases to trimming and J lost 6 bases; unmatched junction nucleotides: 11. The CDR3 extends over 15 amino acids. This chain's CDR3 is CASTQWREGQDTQYF. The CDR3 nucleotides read TGTGCCAGCACCCAGTGGCGGGAGGGCCAGGATACGCAGTATTTT.

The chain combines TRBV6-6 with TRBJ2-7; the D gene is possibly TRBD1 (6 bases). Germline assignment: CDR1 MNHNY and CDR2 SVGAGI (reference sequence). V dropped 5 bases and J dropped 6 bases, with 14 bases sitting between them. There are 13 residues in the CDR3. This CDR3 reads CASSKGQVFEQYF. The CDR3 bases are TGTGCCAGCAGTAAGGGACAAGTCTTCGAGCAGTACTTC.

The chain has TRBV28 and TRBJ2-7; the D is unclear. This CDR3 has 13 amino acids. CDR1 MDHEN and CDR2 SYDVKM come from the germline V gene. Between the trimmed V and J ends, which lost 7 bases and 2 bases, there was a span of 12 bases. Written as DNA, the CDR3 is TGTGCCAGCATCAGCCCGATTACCTACGAGCAGTACTTC. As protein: CASISPITYEQYF.

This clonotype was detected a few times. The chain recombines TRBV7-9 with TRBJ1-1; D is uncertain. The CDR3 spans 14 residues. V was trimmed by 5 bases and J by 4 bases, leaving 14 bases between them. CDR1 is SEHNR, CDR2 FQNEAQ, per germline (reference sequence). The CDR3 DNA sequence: TGTGCCAGCAGCCTACTTCCGCGGGGCACTGAAGCTTTCTTT. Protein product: CASSLLPRGTEAFF.

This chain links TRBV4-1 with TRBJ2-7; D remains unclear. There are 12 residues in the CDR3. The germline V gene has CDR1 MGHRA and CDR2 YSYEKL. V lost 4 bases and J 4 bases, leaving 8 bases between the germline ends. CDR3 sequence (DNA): TGCGCCAGCAGCCCTAACGTTTACGAGCAGTACTTC. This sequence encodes CASSPNVYEQYF.

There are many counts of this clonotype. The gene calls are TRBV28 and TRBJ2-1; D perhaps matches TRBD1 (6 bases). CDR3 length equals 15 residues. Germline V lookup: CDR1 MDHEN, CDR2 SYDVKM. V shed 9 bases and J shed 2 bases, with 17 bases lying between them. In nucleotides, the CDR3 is TGTGCCAGTTTGCCAGGGGAAGGAGCCTACAATGAGCAGTTCTTC. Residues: CASLPGEGAYNEQFF.

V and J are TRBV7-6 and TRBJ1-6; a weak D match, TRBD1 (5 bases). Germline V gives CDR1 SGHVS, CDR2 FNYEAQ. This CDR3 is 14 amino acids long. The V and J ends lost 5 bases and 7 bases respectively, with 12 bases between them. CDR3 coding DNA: TGTGCCAGCAGCCACGGGACGGAGAATTCACCCCTCCACTTT. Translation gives CASSHGTENSPLHF.

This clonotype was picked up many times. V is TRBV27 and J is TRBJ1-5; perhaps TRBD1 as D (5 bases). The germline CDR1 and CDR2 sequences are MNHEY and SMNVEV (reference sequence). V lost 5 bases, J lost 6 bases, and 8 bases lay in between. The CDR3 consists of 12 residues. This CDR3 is CASSGGIQPQHF. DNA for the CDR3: TGTGCCAGCAGTGGGGGTATTCAGCCCCAGCATTTT.

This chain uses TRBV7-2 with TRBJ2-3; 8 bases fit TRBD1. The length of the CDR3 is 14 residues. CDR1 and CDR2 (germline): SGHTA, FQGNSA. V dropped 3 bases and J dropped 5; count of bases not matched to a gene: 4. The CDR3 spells CASSFSGGKDTQYF. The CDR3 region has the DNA TGTGCCAGCAGCTTTTCAGGGGGCAAAGATACGCAGTATTTT.